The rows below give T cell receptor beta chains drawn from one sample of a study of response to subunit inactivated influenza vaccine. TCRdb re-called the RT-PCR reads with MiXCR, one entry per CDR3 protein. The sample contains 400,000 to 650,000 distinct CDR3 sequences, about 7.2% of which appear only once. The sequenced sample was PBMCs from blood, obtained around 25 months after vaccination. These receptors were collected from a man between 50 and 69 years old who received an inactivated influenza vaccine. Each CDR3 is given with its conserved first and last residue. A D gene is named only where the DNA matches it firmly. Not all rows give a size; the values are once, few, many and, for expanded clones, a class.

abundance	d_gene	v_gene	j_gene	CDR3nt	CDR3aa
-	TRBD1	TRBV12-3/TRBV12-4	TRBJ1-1	TGTGCCAGCAGTTTAACAGGGGCGGTCACTGAAGCTTTCTTT	CASSLTGAVTEAFF
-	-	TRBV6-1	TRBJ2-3	TGTGCCACCGAAACGTGGGGGGAGCAAGTAGATACGCAGTATTTT	CATETWGEQVDTQYF
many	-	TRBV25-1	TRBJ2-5	TGTGCCAGCAGTGAAGGGACCCGTCAAGAGACCCAGTACTTC	CASSEGTRQETQYF
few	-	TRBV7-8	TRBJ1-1	TGTGCCAGCAGGGACCCAGGTTCCACTGAAGCTTTCTTT	CASRDPGSTEAFF
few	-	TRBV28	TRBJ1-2	TGTGCCTTGGGGGGGACGCCTCCTAACTATGGCTACACCTTC	CALGGTPPNYGYTF
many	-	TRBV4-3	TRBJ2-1	TGCGCCAGCAGCCAAGGACGGGGCCAGCAGTTCTTC	CASSQGRGQQFF
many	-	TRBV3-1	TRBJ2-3	TGTGCCAGCAGCCAATTTTACCCGCCAGATACGCAGTATTTT	CASSQFYPPDTQYF
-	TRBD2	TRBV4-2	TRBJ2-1	TGTGCCAGCAGCCCGAGGCCCCCCGGGCAGCGGGGGTGGTATGAGCAGTTCTTC	CASSPRPPGQRGWYEQFF
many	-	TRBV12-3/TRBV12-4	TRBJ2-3	TGTGCCAGCACCGAGAGACGGGGCTACACAGATACGCAGTATTTT	CASTERRGYTDTQYF
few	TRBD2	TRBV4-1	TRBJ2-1	TGCGCCAGCAGCCAAGACTCGCTAGCGGGAGGCGATGAGCAGTTCTTC	CASSQDSLAGGDEQFF
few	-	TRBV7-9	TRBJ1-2	TGTGCCAGCAGCTCCACAACGGGAAACTATGGCTACACCTTC	CASSSTTGNYGYTF
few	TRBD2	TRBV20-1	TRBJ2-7	TGCAGTGCTCGACTAGCGGGGAGCTCCTACGAGCAGTACTTC	CSARLAGSSYEQYF
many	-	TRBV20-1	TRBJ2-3	TGCAGTGCTATTATGGATACGCAGTATTTT	CSAIMDTQYF
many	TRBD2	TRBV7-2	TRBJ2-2	TGTGCCAGCAGCTTAAATAGCGGGTTGAACACCGGGGAGCTGTTTTTT	CASSLNSGLNTGELFF
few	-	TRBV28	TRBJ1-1	TGTGCCAGCAGTTCCCGGCGGGGGTTCGGAGCTTTCTTT	CASSSRRGFGAFF
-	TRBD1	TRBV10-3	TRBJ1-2	TGTGCCATCAGAACAGGGGGGGACTCGGGCTACACCTTC	CAIRTGGDSGYTF
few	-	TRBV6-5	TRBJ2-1	TGTGCCAGCAGTTACTCGGGCGGCCCCCCAGGGGCTGAGCAGTTCTTC	CASSYSGGPPGAEQFF
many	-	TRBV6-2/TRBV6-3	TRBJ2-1	TGTGCCAGCAGTGGACAGAGATACAATGAGCAGTTCTTC	CASSGQRYNEQFF
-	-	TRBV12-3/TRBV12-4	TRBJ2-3	TGTGCCAGCAGTTTCGGAGGGTTTGGAGATACGCAGTATTTT	CASSFGGFGDTQYF
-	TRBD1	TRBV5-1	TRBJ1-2	TGCGCCAGCAGCTTGACCGGGACAGCGGATGGCTACACCTTC	CASSLTGTADGYTF
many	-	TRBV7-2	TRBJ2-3	TGTGCCAGCAGCCGCTGGATTCCAGATACGCAGTATTTT	CASSRWIPDTQYF
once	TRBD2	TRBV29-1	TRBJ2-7	TGCAGCGTTGTACTTCTAGCGGGAGAAGGGCAGTACTTC	CSVVLLAGEGQYF
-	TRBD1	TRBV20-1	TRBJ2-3	TGCAGCGAGGGGACAGGGATTAGCACAGATACGCAGTATTTT	CSEGTGISTDTQYF
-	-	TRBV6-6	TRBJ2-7	TGTGCCAGCAGTAAACCATACGAGCAGTACTTC	CASSKPYEQYF
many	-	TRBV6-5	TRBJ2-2	TGTGCCAGCAGTTTCCCGGGAGCCGGGGAGCTGTTTTTT	CASSFPGAGELFF
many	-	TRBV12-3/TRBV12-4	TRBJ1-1	TGTGCCAGCAGTCCACCCATGGCATTGAACACTGAAGCTTTCTTT	CASSPPMALNTEAFF
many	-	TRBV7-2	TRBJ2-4	TGTGCCAGCAGCAAGGAAAACATTCAGTACTTC	CASSKENIQYF
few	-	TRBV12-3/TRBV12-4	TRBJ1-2	TGTGCCAGCAGTTTAGAGATGGCGGGAGGGGGGGTCCACTATGGCTACACCTTC	CASSLEMAGGGVHYGYTF
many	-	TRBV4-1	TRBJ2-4	TGCGCCAGCAGCCAAGGGACGTCGTACATTCAGTACTTC	CASSQGTSYIQYF
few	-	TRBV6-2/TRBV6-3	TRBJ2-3	TGTGCCAGCAGTTACTTTCCGGACACAGATACGCAGTATTTT	CASSYFPDTDTQYF
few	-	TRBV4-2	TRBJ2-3	TGTGCCAGCAGCACCCGGACGGGCACAGATACGCAGTATTTT	CASSTRTGTDTQYF
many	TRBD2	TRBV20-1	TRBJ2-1	TGCAGTGCCCAAAGGACTAGCGGGAGTGAGTTCTTC	CSAQRTSGSEFF
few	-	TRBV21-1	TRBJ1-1	TGTGCCAGCAGCAAAGCGCTCTGGGAGAACACTGAAGCTTTCTTT	CASSKALWENTEAFF
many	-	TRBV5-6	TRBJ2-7	TGTGCCAGCAGCTTGAGTTGGGCCAGATCCTACGAGCAGTACTTC	CASSLSWARSYEQYF
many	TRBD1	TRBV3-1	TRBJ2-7	TGTGCCAGCAGCCAAGGGACAGGGAAAATTGCGGCCGAGCAGTACTTC	CASSQGTGKIAAEQYF
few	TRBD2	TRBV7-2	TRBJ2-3	TGTGCCAGCAGCGCATTGGGTGGGGGGGTCATAGATACGCAGTATTTT	CASSALGGGVIDTQYF
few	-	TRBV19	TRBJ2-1	TGTGCCAGTTCCTCACGATCCAATGAGCAGTTCTTC	CASSSRSNEQFF
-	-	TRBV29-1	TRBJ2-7	TGCAGCGTTGCCTGGCAGCCAGCGGACGAGCAGTACTTC	CSVAWQPADEQYF
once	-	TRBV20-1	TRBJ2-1	TGCAGTGCCCGTACTAGCCGTCCCAATGAGCAGTTCTTC	CSARTSRPNEQFF
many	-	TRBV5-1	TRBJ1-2	TGCGCCAGCACCCAACAGGGAAACTATGGCTACACCTTC	CASTQQGNYGYTF
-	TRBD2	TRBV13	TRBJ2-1	TGTGCCAGCAGCTTAGGTACGGCGGGGGGGATTTACAATGAGCAGTTCTTC	CASSLGTAGGIYNEQFF
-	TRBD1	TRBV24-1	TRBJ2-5	TGTGCCACCAGTGCCCCGCTGGGGACAGGGCTTAGTCAAGAGACCCAGTACTTC	CATSAPLGTGLSQETQYF
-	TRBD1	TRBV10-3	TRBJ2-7	TGTGCCATCAGTGAGTCGGGACAGATCTACGAGCAGTACTTC	CAISESGQIYEQYF
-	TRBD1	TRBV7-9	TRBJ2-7	TGTGCCAGCAGCCTGGACGGGACAGAGTACTTC	CASSLDGTEYF
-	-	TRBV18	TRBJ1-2	TGTGCCAGCTCACCAGCTGGGTTGTCGTTTTCGGGTGATGGCTACACCTTC	CASSPAGLSFSGDGYTF
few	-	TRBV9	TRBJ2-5	TGTGCCAGCAGCGCCACAGGGCAAGAGACCCAGTACTTC	CASSATGQETQYF
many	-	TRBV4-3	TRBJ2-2	TGCGCCAGCAGCCGGAGACTAGGTCAAGCCGGGGAGCTGTTTTTT	CASSRRLGQAGELFF
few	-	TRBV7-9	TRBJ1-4	TGTGCCAGCAGCCCCAATAATGAAAAACTGTTTTTT	CASSPNNEKLFF
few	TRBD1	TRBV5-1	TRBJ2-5	TGCGCCAGCAGCTTGTTTGGGACAGACCAAGAGACCCAGTACTTC	CASSLFGTDQETQYF
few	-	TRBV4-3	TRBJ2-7	TGCGCCAGCAGCCAAGCCCATGGGGGATCCTACGAGCAGTACTTC	CASSQAHGGSYEQYF